These T cell receptor beta chains were read from a single sample in a study of read filtering for tumor transcriptome and immune sequencing. TCRdb fed the reads into MiXCR, producing one record per CDR3 protein. There are some 130,000 distinct CDR3 sequences in the sample; 10% to 15% occur only once, and roughly 9.6% lies in the top ten. What was sequenced was a population of CD138-negative cells sorted from bone marrow. These receptors came from a donor aged 40 or older with multiple myeloma. Each CDR3 is given with its conserved first and last residue. The D gene is left open where the match is weak. Expanded clones get a size class; other rows say once, few or many, or leave the size out.

V	size	J	D	CDR3	DNA
TRBV30	many	TRBJ2-7	-	CAWSERFGNEQYF	TGTGCCTGGAGTGAAAGGTTCGGGAACGAGCAGTACTTC
TRBV20-1	few	TRBJ2-5	-	CSARDRRTAQETQYF	TGCAGTGCTAGAGATAGAAGAACAGCCCAAGAGACCCAGTACTTC
TRBV2	many	TRBJ2-3	TRBD1	CASSRDRDTQYF	TGTGCCAGCAGCCGGGACAGGGATACGCAGTATTTT
TRBV7-2	many	TRBJ2-1	-	CASSTGTTFYNEQFF	TGTGCCAGCAGCACCGGGACCACTTTCTACAATGAGCAGTTCTTC
TRBV4-1	few	TRBJ2-3	-	CASSQVGKSTDTQYF	TGCGCCAGCAGCCAAGTCGGAAAAAGCACAGATACGCAGTATTTT
TRBV29-1	many	TRBJ2-1	-	CSVADNEQFF	TGCAGCGTTGCCGACAATGAGCAGTTCTTC
TRBV5-5	many	TRBJ2-1	TRBD2	CASSLAGPQLKQFF	TGTGCCAGCAGCTTAGCGGGACCCCAATTAAAGCAGTTCTTC
TRBV24-1	many	TRBJ1-5	TRBD1	CATAGTGDQPQHF	TGTGCCACCGCCGGGACAGGGGATCAGCCCCAGCATTTT
TRBV21-1	-	TRBJ2-3	-	CASSSSRDWGPDTQYF	TGTGCCAGCAGCAGTTCCCGGGACTGGGGACCAGATACGCAGTATTTT
TRBV7-9	many	TRBJ2-7	-	CASVGASGAYEQYF	TGTGCCAGCGTGGGGGCTAGCGGAGCCTACGAGCAGTACTTC
TRBV19	-	TRBJ2-7	-	CASSKGYEQYF	TGTGCCTCGTCGAAGGGCTACGAGCAGTACTTC
TRBV20-1	many	TRBJ2-7	-	CSARAGNRFEQYF	TGCAGTGCTAGGGCAGGGAATCGGTTCGAGCAGTACTTC
TRBV10-3	many	TRBJ2-3	TRBD2	CAISEGATSAADTQYF	TGTGCCATCAGTGAGGGGGCCACTAGCGCCGCAGATACGCAGTATTTT
TRBV3-1	many	TRBJ2-2	TRBD2	CASSQTAGGPVGELFF	TGTGCCAGCAGCCAAACAGCGGGGGGGCCTGTCGGGGAGCTGTTTTTT
TRBV19	many	TRBJ2-3	-	CASSSEAAGTDTQYF	TGTGCCAGTAGTAGCGAGGCGGCGGGCACAGATACGCAGTATTTT
TRBV5-5	many	TRBJ2-2	-	CASSLATGTAANTGELFF	TGTGCCAGCAGCTTGGCCACCGGGACCGCTGCGAACACCGGGGAGCTGTTTTTT
TRBV6-5	few	TRBJ2-7	-	CASTPQATSYEQYF	TGTGCCAGCACCCCGCAGGCTACCTCCTACGAGCAGTACTTC
TRBV12-3/TRBV12-4	few	TRBJ2-7	TRBD1	CASSPARQGSFYEQYF	TGTGCCAGCAGCCCCGCCCGACAGGGATCCTTCTACGAGCAGTACTTC
TRBV5-6	many	TRBJ2-1	TRBD2	CASSTSLAVYNEQFF	TGTGCCAGCAGCACCAGCCTAGCGGTTTACAATGAGCAGTTCTTC
TRBV20-1	many	TRBJ2-3	-	CSASASEGTDTQYF	TGCAGTGCTAGTGCTAGCGAAGGCACAGATACGCAGTATTTT
TRBV28	many	TRBJ2-4	-	CASSLSGTYGKNIQYF	TGTGCCAGCAGTTTAAGTGGGACTTATGGCAAAAACATTCAGTACTTC
TRBV20-1	many	TRBJ2-1	-	CSARDWAELSYNEQFF	TGCAGTGCTAGAGATTGGGCGGAGCTCTCCTACAATGAGCAGTTCTTC
TRBV5-6	many	TRBJ2-5	-	CASSFLLPGERQETQYF	TGTGCCAGCAGCTTCTTACTACCGGGAGAGAGGCAAGAGACCCAGTACTTC
TRBV28	many	TRBJ1-1	-	CASSLGGPDTEAFF	TGTGCCAGCAGTTTGGGGGGGCCGGACACTGAAGCTTTCTTT
TRBV29-1	many	TRBJ2-2	TRBD2	CSVQGTSVFTGELFF	TGCAGCGTTCAAGGGACTAGCGTTTTCACCGGGGAGCTGTTTTTT
TRBV6-6	many	TRBJ2-1	-	CASSYGGLNTEQFF	TGTGCCAGCAGTTACGGCGGACTTAATACTGAGCAGTTCTTC
TRBV7-9	many	TRBJ2-3	TRBD2	CASSPQLAGGSDTQYF	TGTGCCAGCAGCCCCCAACTAGCGGGGGGTTCAGATACGCAGTATTTT
TRBV20-1	many	TRBJ1-5	-	CSASRGAKGSQPQHF	TGCAGTGCTAGTCGGGGGGCGAAGGGTTCTCAGCCCCAGCATTTT
TRBV7-9	many	TRBJ2-7	-	CASSSSSGTSGEQYF	TGTGCCAGCAGCTCCTCTTCCGGGACCAGCGGCGAGCAGTACTTC
TRBV7-2	many	TRBJ2-1	-	CASSLVANNEQFF	TGTGCCAGCAGCTTAGTAGCAAACAATGAGCAGTTCTTC
TRBV5-1	many	TRBJ2-1	TRBD2	CASSLERGGINEQFF	TGCGCCAGCAGCTTGGAGCGGGGGGGAATCAATGAGCAGTTCTTC
TRBV5-4	many	TRBJ1-1	-	CASSFQPNTEAFF	TGTGCCAGCAGCTTTCAACCGAACACTGAAGCTTTCTTT
TRBV20-1	-	TRBJ2-6	TRBD1	CSASGGQGALSGANVLTF	TGCAGTGCTAGTGGGGGACAGGGGGCCCTCTCTGGGGCCAACGTCCTGACTTTC
TRBV2	-	TRBJ1-1	-	CASSEGWGGADEAFF	TGTGCCAGCAGTGAGGGGTGGGGGGGCGCCGATGAAGCTTTCTTT
TRBV10-3	many	TRBJ2-5	TRBD2	CAISQTSGAQETQYF	TGTGCCATCAGCCAGACTAGCGGGGCCCAAGAGACCCAGTACTTC
TRBV2	-	TRBJ2-5	-	CASTGDVETQYF	TGTGCCAGCACTGGGGATGTAGAGACCCAGTACTTC
TRBV5-1	many	TRBJ1-1	-	CASSLAGPDGAFF	TGCGCCAGCAGCTTGGCAGGTCCCGACGGAGCTTTCTTT
TRBV19	many	TRBJ2-7	TRBD1	CASSIFPGQGSYEQYF	TGTGCCAGTAGTATTTTTCCGGGACAGGGCTCCTACGAGCAGTACTTC
TRBV20-1	many	TRBJ2-2	-	CSAVHREYTGELFF	TGCAGTGCCGTTCATAGAGAATACACCGGGGAGCTGTTTTTT
TRBV9	many	TRBJ2-2	-	CASSVNTGELFF	TGTGCCAGCAGCGTAAACACCGGGGAGCTGTTTTTT
TRBV7-3	-	TRBJ1-3	TRBD1	CASSSGTGLDTIYF	TGTGCCAGCAGCTCCGGGACAGGGCTGGACACCATATATTTT
TRBV30	few	TRBJ2-1	TRBD2	CAWSGTSERASYNEQFF	TGTGCCTGGAGTGGAACTAGCGAGAGGGCTTCCTACAATGAGCAGTTCTTC
TRBV25-1	many	TRBJ2-1	-	CASSFGDVNEQFF	TGTGCCAGCAGTTTTGGGGACGTCAATGAGCAGTTCTTC
TRBV7-8	many	TRBJ2-3	-	CASSFSTLGSTDTQYF	TGTGCCAGCAGCTTTTCTACTTTGGGGAGCACAGATACGCAGTATTTT
TRBV6-1	many	TRBJ1-2	-	CASSEAGGFQIYGYTF	TGTGCCAGCAGTGAAGCGGGAGGGTTCCAAATCTATGGCTACACCTTC
TRBV20-1	few	TRBJ1-6	-	CSARVAGISYNSPLHF	TGCAGTGCTAGAGTCGCGGGCATTTCCTATAATTCACCCCTCCACTTT
TRBV5-1	-	TRBJ2-5	-	CSSSLYGSGETQYF	TGCTCCAGCAGCCTATATGGGTCTGGGGAGACCCAGTACTTC
TRBV5-1	-	TRBJ2-3	-	CASSLGGGGRTDTQYF	TGCGCCAGCAGCTTGGGTGGGGGGGGCCGCACGGATACGCAGTATTTT
TRBV29-1	many	TRBJ2-2	-	CSVEETAGAAGELFF	TGCAGCGTCGAGGAAACGGCAGGGGCCGCGGGGGAGCTGTTTTTT
TRBV23-1	-	TRBJ2-3	-	CASSQSIFPRYTDTQYF	TGCGCCAGCAGTCAATCGATTTTCCCGAGATACACAGATACGCAGTATTTT
TRBV20-1	many	TRBJ2-7	-	CSARGGTNPYEQYF	TGCAGTGCTAGAGGAGGCACCAACCCCTACGAGCAGTACTTC
TRBV28	many	TRBJ2-7	-	CASSQPPLYEQYF	TGTGCCAGCAGTCAACCCCCCCTCTACGAGCAGTACTTC
TRBV7-2	many	TRBJ1-5	-	CASSLIRGSNQPQHF	TGTGCCAGCAGCTTAATTCGCGGGAGCAATCAGCCCCAGCATTTT
TRBV7-9	few	TRBJ2-1	-	CASSLGLRNEQFF	TGTGCCAGCAGCCTGGGACTTCGGAATGAGCAGTTCTTC
TRBV7-2	few	TRBJ1-1	TRBD1	CASSRDRVGTEAFF	TGTGCCAGCAGCCGAGACAGGGTCGGCACTGAAGCTTTCTTT
TRBV7-2	many	TRBJ2-1	-	CASSQFSSYNEQFF	TGTGCCAGCAGCCAATTCAGCTCCTACAATGAGCAGTTCTTC
TRBV19	few	TRBJ1-5	-	CASRESESEFQPQHF	TGTGCCAGTAGAGAGTCGGAATCCGAATTTCAGCCCCAGCATTTT